Shown below are 15 T cell receptor beta chains from a single sample sequenced in a study of cytomegalovirus exposure and HLA in healthy donors. Only in-frame clones appear in the TCRdb table, and some are missing; sequencing was by immunoSEQ multiplex PCR. The data show roughly 330,000 clones, approximately 90% seen once. Sequenced input: PBMCs. These receptors originate from a woman in her 30s in good health and CMV-seropositive.

The chain recombines TRBV4-1 with TRBJ2-1; 9 bases match TRBD1. Germline CDR1 and CDR2: MGHRA and YSYEKL. V trimming: 2 bases; J trimming: 3 bases; junction bases outside the gene matches: 5. The CDR3 totals 16 residues. The CDR3 bases are TGCGCCAGCAGCCAATCCGGGACAGGGATCTACAATGAGCAGTTCTTC. The encoded protein is CASSQSGTGIYNEQFF.

In its sample, this clone was seen a few times. The CDR3 sequence is CAISGQGSNEQYF. For the CDR3, the DNA is TGTGCCATCAGCGGACAGGGAAGTAACGAGCAGTACTTC. The chain links TRBV10-3 to TRBJ2-7, with 8 bases that match TRBD1. The CDR3 has 13 residues. Trimming cost V 6 bases and J 5 bases; bases outside gene matches: 6. CDR1 and CDR2 (germline): ENHRY, SYGVKD.

On this clone itself: This sample includes further DNA sequences coding for the same CDR3. The V call is TRBV7-8, the J call TRBJ1-4, with D unresolved. V was shortened by 1 base and J by 0 bases, with 6 bases between the two germline ends. The CDR3 covers 15 residues. From germline, CDR1 is SGHVS and CDR2 FQNEAQ. The CDR3 DNA reads TGTGCCAGCAGCTTAGACAGCGCAACTAATGAAAAACTGTTTTTT. Translating gives CASSLDSATNEKLFF.

The CDR3 is CASSPGLQLTYEQYF. The CDR3 DNA sequence: TGTGCCAGCAGTCCCGGACTTCAATTAACCTACGAGCAGTACTTC. The V call is TRBV28, the J call TRBJ2-7; TRBD2 might be the D (5 bases). The CDR3 runs to 15 residues. V was cut by 5 bases and J by 2 bases, with 16 bases left in between. Germline-derived CDR1 and CDR2 are MDHEN and SYDVKM.

The chain couples TRBV5-6 to TRBJ1-1, with 8 bases identical to TRBD1. Germline CDR1 SGHDT, CDR2 YYEEEE. V shed 1 base and J 0 bases; nucleotides not matched to a gene: 8. The CDR3 sequence is 17 residues long. Written as DNA, the CDR3 is TGTGCCAGCAGCTTGTTTGGGACAGGTGACATGAACACTGAAGCTTTCTTT. Translation: CASSLFGTGDMNTEAFF.

The chain links TRBV28 to TRBJ1-1; maybe TRBD1 (5 bases). The CDR3 consists of 13 residues. The germline gives CDR1 MDHEN, CDR2 SYDVKM. Trimming removed 2 bases from V and 5 bases from J, with 9 bases in between. CDR3 sequence: CASSLGGWTEAFF. Written as DNA, the CDR3 is TGTGCCAGCAGTTTAGGGGGGTGGACTGAAGCTTTCTTT.

The gene calls are TRBV4-3 and TRBJ2-3; 10 bases line up with TRBD1. Per the germline V gene, CDR1 is LGHNA and CDR2 is YSLEER. V gave up 1 base and J gave up 1 base; unmatched junction bases: 2. The CDR3 extends over 16 amino acids. DNA for the CDR3: TGCGCCAGCAGCCAAGTCGGGACAGGGGGCACAGATACGCAGTATTTT. Amino acid sequence: CASSQVGTGGTDTQYF.

This clone was recorded many times. The gene calls are TRBV19 and TRBJ1-5; maybe TRBD1 (5 bases). The germline gives CDR1 LNHDA, CDR2 SQIVND (reference sequence). Trimming stripped 4 bases from V and 3 bases from J, with 16 bases between. This CDR3 spans 16 amino acids. CDR3 region: CASSSFDRGVNQPQHF. CDR3 coding DNA: TGTGCCAGTAGTAGCTTCGATAGGGGCGTCAATCAGCCCCAGCATTTT.

The chain couples TRBV28 to TRBJ1-2; 7 bases align to TRBD1. V shed 6 bases, J shed 7 bases, and the junction held 8 bases outside the gene matches. The V gene's germline CDR1 is MDHEN and CDR2 SYDVKM. The CDR3 consists of 13 residues. CDR3 nucleotide sequence: TGTGCCAGCAGAGGGACAGCTGGTGGTGGCTACACCTTC. Protein sequence: CASRGTAGGGYTF.

The V gene is TRBV29-1, the J gene TRBJ2-2, with D unresolved. Germline CDR1 reads SQVTM; CDR2 reads ANQGSEA. This CDR3 has 14 residues. Trimming left V 0 bases short and J 1 base short, with 6 bases between. The CDR3 protein is CSVEDRMNTGELFF. The CDR3 DNA sequence: TGCAGCGTTGAAGACAGGATGAACACCGGGGAGCTGTTTTTT.

V is TRBV28 and J is TRBJ1-4; D remains unclear. Trimming left V 7 bases short and J 8 bases short, with 11 bases between. The CDR3 is made up of 12 amino acids. Germline CDR1 is MDHEN and CDR2 is SYDVKM. The CDR3 loop is CASTRAGEKLFF. The CDR3 DNA follows: TGTGCCAGCACTCGTGCCGGGGAAAAACTGTTTTTT.

V and J are TRBV11-2 and TRBJ2-7, with 8 bases lining up with TRBD1. J lost 0 bases, V lost 4 bases, and 5 bases had no gene match. The CDR3 consists of 15 residues. Looked up from germline, CDR1 is SGHAT and CDR2 is FQNNGV. The CDR3 DNA is TGTGCCAGCAGCTCCGACAGGGGATCCTCCTACGAGCAGTACTTC. This gives the protein CASSSDRGSSYEQYF.

This clone was found once. This chain uses TRBV6-4 with TRBJ2-3, with 7 positions matching TRBD1. This CDR3 is built from 15 residues. With V trimmed by 4 bases and J by 1 base, 5 bases remained unmatched. CDR1 is MRHNA and CDR2 is SNTAGT in the germline V gene. The CDR3 reads CASSAHRGGTDTQYF. The CDR3 DNA follows: TGTGCCAGCAGTGCCCACAGGGGCGGCACAGATACGCAGTATTTT.

This clone occurred once. The CDR3 protein is CASSERGGTSGRYSEQFF. For the CDR3, the DNA is TGTGCCAGCAGCGAACGGGGGGGGACTAGCGGGAGATATAGTGAGCAGTTCTTC. The genes are TRBV6-1 and TRBJ2-1; 14 bases line up with TRBD2. The CDR3 contains 18 residues. Germline CDR1 reads MNHNS; CDR2 reads SASEGT. J lost 9 bases, V lost 6 bases, and 16 bases had no gene match.

V is TRBV28 and J is TRBJ1-6; D remains unclear. The V end was cut by 3 bases, the J end by 7 bases, with 7 bases between. Germline V gene sequence: CDR1 MDHEN, CDR2 SYDVKM. This CDR3 spans 13 amino acids. Here the CDR3 reads CASSFLRNSPLHF. CDR3 nucleotide sequence: TGTGCCAGCAGTTTTCTTCGAAATTCACCCCTCCACTTT.